A single sample gave rise to the 8 T cell receptor beta chains below, sequenced in a study of cytomegalovirus exposure and HLA in healthy donors. 60 Vbeta and 13 Jbeta primers were used in PCR. Sequenced by immunoSEQ multiplex PCR; TCRdb stores in-frame clones only, minus some. The data hold about 130,000 clones, with about 85% observed a single time. Sequencing input: PBMCs. The receptors shown here come from a boy aged 10-17 years in good health and CMV-seronegative.

The V call is TRBV5-1, the J call TRBJ2-2; 15 positions match TRBD2. This CDR3 has 18 residues. The junction had 5 bases not matched to a gene; V was cut back by 0 bases and J by 5 bases. Germline CDR1 and CDR2: SGHRS and YFSETQ. This CDR3 reads CASSLAGTSGRWTGELFF. In DNA, the CDR3 is TGCGCCAGCAGCTTGGCGGGGACTAGCGGGAGGTGGACCGGGGAGCTGTTTTTT.

The genes are TRBV2 and TRBJ1-5, with D maybe TRBD1 (5 bases). The CDR3 covers 14 residues. Deletions cut 4 bases from V and 4 bases from J, with 11 bases between. CDR1 and CDR2 from the germline V gene are SNHLY and FYNNEI. The CDR3 sequence is CASSGTTENQPQHF. The CDR3 coding sequence is TGTGCCAGCAGTGGGACAACCGAAAATCAGCCCCAGCATTTT.

CDR3 sequence reads: CASSLSGFNEQFF. Here the CDR3 DNA reads TGTGCCAGCAGTTTAAGCGGATTCAATGAGCAGTTCTTC. The chain joins TRBV27 to TRBJ2-1; TRBD2 might be the D (5 bases). Germline CDR1 MNHEY, CDR2 SMNVEV (reference sequence). The ends were cut back, 2 bases at V and 6 bases at J, with 8 bases in the middle. There are 13 residues in the CDR3.

The chain has TRBV6-6 and TRBJ2-1; possibly TRBD2 for D (5 bases). The CDR3 covers 12 residues. V lost 6 bases to trimming and J lost 7 bases, with 10 bases between them. CDR1 and CDR2 from the germline V gene are MNHNY and SVGAGI (reference sequence). CDR3 sequence: CASRILANEQFF. The CDR3 region has the DNA TGTGCCAGCAGGATTCTAGCTAATGAGCAGTTCTTC.

This rearrangement joins TRBV7-8 to TRBJ2-2; 8 nucleotides agree with TRBD2. The germline V gene encodes CDR1 SGHVS and CDR2 FQNEAQ. V shed 5 bases, J shed 5 bases, and the junction held 4 bases outside the gene matches. The CDR3 covers 14 residues. The CDR3 DNA follows: TGTGCCAGCAGCACGGGAGGGGGAACCGGGGAGCTGTTTTTT. Translation: CASSTGGGTGELFF. The variable domain in full, with the rest retrieved from reference TRBV7-8 and TRBJ2-2, is GAGVSQSPRYKVAKRGQDVALRCDPISGHVSLFWYQQALGQGPEFLTYFQNEAQLDKSGLPSDRFFAERPEGSVSTLKIQRTQQEDSAVYLCASSTGGGTGELFFGEGSRLTVL.

About this clone itself: The junction departs from the called germline gene at one end, perhaps through a read error. V gene TRBV5-6 combines with J gene TRBJ1-2; TRBD1 matches 7 bases. CDR1 and CDR2 (germline): SGHDT, YYEEEE. The CDR3 sequence is 15 residues long. In DNA, the CDR3 is TGTGCCAGCAGCTTGCCCCGGGACAGCTACTATGGCTACCCCTTC. It codes for CASSLPRDSYYGYPF.

This chain links TRBV25-1 with TRBJ1-1; 9 nucleotides match TRBD1. This CDR3 has 14 residues. J lost 6 bases, V lost 4 bases, and 6 bases had no gene match. Germline assignment: CDR1 MGHDK and CDR2 SYGVNS. The CDR3 bases are TGTGCCAGCAGTGCACAGGGGGCTTCGGCTGAAGCTTTCTTT. It translates to CASSAQGASAEAFF.

The chain carries TRBV7-9 and TRBJ2-7; 11 bases are shared with TRBD2. V trimming: 2 bases; J trimming: 2 bases; junction bases outside the gene matches: 2. The CDR3 has 15 amino acids. Looked up from germline, CDR1 is SEHNR and CDR2 is FQNEAQ (reference sequence). Here the CDR3 DNA reads TGTGCCAGCAGCTTATTAGCGGGGGGGACCTACGAGCAGTACTTC. Its protein product is CASSLLAGGTYEQYF.